The rows below give T cell receptor beta chains drawn from one sample of a study of blood T cell repertoires in COVID-19. The repertoire was sequenced with immunoSEQ multiplex PCR; TCRdb's copy has only in-frame clones and lacks some. This sample carries roughly 150,000 clones, about four fifths of them seen once, and the ten largest clones take roughly 2.5%. Sequenced material: peripheral blood. The receptors here all came from a woman over 75 with COVID-19, enrolled during active disease. Both conserved end residues are part of each CDR3. A D gene is named only where the DNA matches it firmly. The size entry is marked missing in some rows and otherwise reads once, few, many or a size class.

length,V,D,J,size,CDR3,DNA
13,TRBV13,.,TRBJ2-7,.,CARVPEGAYEQYF,TGTGCCAGGGTCCCGGAGGGCGCCTACGAGCAGTACTTC
14,TRBV7-9,TRBD1,TRBJ2-7,few,CASSSPGQELEQYF,TGTGCCAGCAGCTCACCCGGACAGGAACTCGAGCAGTACTTC
12,TRBV10-3,TRBD1,TRBJ2-7,.,CAISLTGDEQYF,TGTGCCATCAGTCTGACAGGGGACGAGCAGTACTTC
15,TRBV5-1,.,TRBJ2-4,.,CASSSGTTGSYPQWF,TGCGCCAGCAGCTCCGGGACCACAGGGAGTTACCCCCAGTGGTTC
14,TRBV4-2,TRBD1,TRBJ1-3,.,CASSQQGAGNTIYF,TGTGCCAGCAGCCAACAGGGGGCTGGAAACACCATATATTTT
14,TRBV6-2/TRBV6-3,TRBD1,TRBJ1-1,few,CASSYRTGRARAFF,TGTGCCAGCAGTTACCGGACAGGGCGGGCGCGGGCTTTCTTT
18,TRBV3-1/TRBV3-2,TRBD1,TRBJ1-3,.,CASSPQWETGGIGNTIYF,TGTGCCAGCAGCCCCCAATGGGAAACAGGGGGCATTGGAAACACCATATATTTT
16,TRBV7-7,TRBD1,TRBJ2-3,few,CARRPPGTASTDTQYF,TGTGCCAGGCGTCCCCCCGGGACAGCTAGCACAGATACGCAGTATTTT
13,TRBV27,.,TRBJ1-6,.,CASSHTANSPLHF,TGTGCCAGCAGCCACACAGCCAATTCACCCCTCCACTTT
14,TRBV27,TRBD1,TRBJ1-2,.,CARAEDRGLDGYTF,TGTGCCAGGGCCGAGGACAGGGGGCTCGATGGCTACACCTTC